This T cell receptor (beta chain) is drawn from a study of technical replicates of blood from a handful of donors. V dropped 2 bases and J dropped 1 base, with 6 bases sitting between them. CDR1 is MNHEY and CDR2 is SVGAGI in the germline V gene. The CDR3 length is 15 residues. On this clone itself: Other DNA sequences in this specimen translate into the identical CDR3.

Data came from immunoSEQ multiplex PCR; TCRdb stores just in-frame clones and leaves some out. The profile shows tens of thousands of clones, around 94% of them singletons. The chain recombines TRBV6-5 with TRBJ2-6, with D perhaps matching TRBD2 (6 bases). The TCR originated in a human donor in good health. The sequencing input was T cells isolated from PBMCs. The CDR3 region is CASSYGGSGANVLTF. The DNA of the CDR3 is TGTGCCAGCAGTTACGGGGGGTCTGGGGCCAACGTCCTGACTTTC.